This T cell receptor (beta chain) is drawn from a study of Ad26.COV2.S vaccination and SARS-CoV-2 variants. Assay used: immunoSEQ multiplex PCR; TCRdb lists only in-frame clones, some missing. The repertoire holds a few hundred thousand clones, with over 75% as singletons. This clone was seen only once. The CDR3 contains 14 residues. V was cut by 3 bases and J by 2 bases, with 8 bases left in between. Looked up from germline, CDR1 is MDHEN and CDR2 is SYDVKM. Treatment reported: around 19 received Ad26.COV2.S at low or high dose, single or two shots; five or six received placebo; per-sample allocation not given. Samples came from day 63 after the first vaccine or placebo injection.

The sequence was obtained from a person aged 18-60 years who received the Ad26.COV2.S COVID-19 vaccine or a placebo. The chain combines TRBV28 with TRBJ2-4; D ambiguous. The sample in question was peripheral blood, obtained in a trial of Ad26.COV2.S vaccine versus placebo. In DNA, the CDR3 is TGTGCCAGCAGTTTCGAAGCGACCAAAAACATTCAGTACTTC. Translated: CASSFEATKNIQYF.